The 8 T cell receptor beta chains reported below all come from one sample, sequenced in a study of OX40 agonist ivuxolimab in advanced cancers. The method behind the library was the immunoSEQ multiplex PCR assay. TCRdb limited this immuneACCESS table to in-frame rearrangements with V and J called. A share of clones is missing; checked studies link under half to unresolved V genes, and the rest is unexplained. Within this sample are around 94,000 clones, with more than 85% of them counted one time only. The ten top clones hold about 3.6% of the sample. The sequenced sample was CD4+ or CD8+ T cells sorted from blood, obtained in a trial of the OX40 agonist ivuxolimab. Receptors were obtained from an adult with an advanced solid tumor such as melanoma, head and neck, liver or kidney cancer.

The chain has TRBV19 and TRBJ2-5, with 7 bases fitting TRBD2. The J call may be wrong; the DNA end is better matched by TRBJ2-7. The CDR3 is 14 residues long. From germline, CDR1 is LNHDA and CDR2 SQIVND (reference sequence). The DNA of the CDR3 is TGTGCCAGTAGTATAGGTACCGGGAGGTACGAGCAGTACTTC. This gives the protein CASSIGTGRYEQYF.

This chain connects TRBV4-1 to TRBJ1-6; no clear D. V lost 1 base to trimming and J lost 9 bases, with 16 bases between them. The CDR3 runs to 16 residues. Germline CDR1 and CDR2: MGHRA and YSYEKL. In DNA form, the CDR3 reads TGCGCCAGCAGCCAAGTTGACAATCTCGGGATTTCACCCCTCCACTTT. It is translated as CASSQVDNLGISPLHF.

The chain uses TRBV28 and TRBJ1-5; 7 bases fit TRBD1. Germline CDR1 reads MDHEN; CDR2 reads SYDVKM. J was trimmed by 9 bases and V by 3 bases; bases with no gene match: 11. The CDR3 extends over 15 amino acids. The CDR3 region has the DNA TGTGCCAGCAGTTTTATCGGGACAGATTACCGGCCCCAGCATTTT. Its translation: CASSFIGTDYRPQHF. Combining the CDR3 with reference TRBV28 and TRBJ1-5 gives the whole variable domain DVKVTQSSRYLVKRTGEKVFLECVQDMDHENMFWYRQDPGLGLRLIYFSYDVKMKEKGDIPEGYSVSREKKERFSLILESASTNQTSMYLCASSFIGTDYRPQHFGDGTRLSIL.

The table lists this clone with a count of one. The chain is built from TRBV11-2 and TRBJ1-6; unclear D gene. Looked up from germline, CDR1 is SGHAT and CDR2 is FQNNGV. V gave up 5 bases and J gave up 7 bases, with 12 bases separating them. This CDR3 is built from 14 residues. Here the CDR3 reads CASSPWPENSPLHF. In nucleotides, the CDR3 is TGTGCCAGCAGCCCTTGGCCGGAGAATTCACCCCTCCACTTT.

This chain joins TRBV4-3 and TRBJ2-5, with TRBD2 as a possible D gene (7 bases). Per the germline V gene, CDR1 is LGHNA and CDR2 is YSLEER. The CDR3 length is 15 residues. Trimming left V 3 bases short and J 0 bases short, with 11 bases between. In nucleotides, the CDR3 is TGCGCCAGCAGCCAGGGGGGGGGCAACCAAGAGACCCAGTACTTC. This translates into CASSQGGGNQETQYF.

V usage is TRBV6-5 and J usage is TRBJ2-1, with 11 positions matching TRBD2. The CDR3 spans 12 residues. Germline values: CDR1 MNHEY, CDR2 SVGAGI. Trimming cost V 11 bases and J 6 bases; bases outside gene matches: 3. Written as DNA, the CDR3 is TGTGCCGCGGGACTAGCGGCCAATGAGCAGTTCTTC. It is translated as CAAGLAANEQFF.

The rearrangement links TRBV5-4 to TRBJ2-7; 9 bases are shared with TRBD1. The ends lost 4 bases at V and 0 bases at J; junction bases unmatched: 2. The length of the CDR3 is 14 residues. CDR1 is SGHNT, CDR2 YYREEE, per germline (reference sequence). The CDR3 reads CASSPDRGSYEQYF. DNA of the CDR3: TGTGCCAGCAGCCCGGACAGGGGCTCCTACGAGCAGTACTTC.

The V gene is TRBV2, the J gene TRBJ2-2; perhaps D is TRBD1 or TRBD2 (6 bases each). The CDR3 runs 18 residues. CDR1 and CDR2 from the germline V gene are SNHLY and FYNNEI. The germline V and J ends were trimmed by 0 bases and 1 base, with 15 bases remaining between them. CDR3 sequence: CASSEALRRGLNTGELFF. The CDR3 coding sequence is TGTGCCAGCAGTGAAGCGCTTAGGAGGGGGTTGAACACCGGGGAGCTGTTTTTT.